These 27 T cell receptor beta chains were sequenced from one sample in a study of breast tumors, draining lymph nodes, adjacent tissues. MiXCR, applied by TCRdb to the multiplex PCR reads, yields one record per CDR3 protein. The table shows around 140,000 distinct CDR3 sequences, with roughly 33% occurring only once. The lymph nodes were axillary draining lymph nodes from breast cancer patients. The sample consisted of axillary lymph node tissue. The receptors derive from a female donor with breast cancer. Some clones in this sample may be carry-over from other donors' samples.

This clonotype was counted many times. The CDR3 region is CASSFNGDPGANVLTF. The CDR3 DNA follows: TGCGCCAGCAGCTTTAACGGGGACCCTGGGGCCAACGTCCTGACTTTC. The chain joins TRBV5-1 to TRBJ2-6; D is perhaps TRBD1 or TRBD2 (5 bases each). CDR1 is SGHRS, CDR2 YFSETQ, per germline. The ends were cut back, 2 bases at V and 2 bases at J, with 11 bases in the middle. This CDR3 spans 16 amino acids.

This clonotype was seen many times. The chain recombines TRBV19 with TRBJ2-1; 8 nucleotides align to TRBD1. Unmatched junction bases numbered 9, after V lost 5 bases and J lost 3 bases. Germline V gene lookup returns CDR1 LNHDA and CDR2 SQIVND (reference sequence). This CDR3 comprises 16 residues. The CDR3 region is CASSPTGTGRYNEQFF. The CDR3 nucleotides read TGTGCCAGTAGTCCCACCGGGACAGGACGCTACAATGAGCAGTTCTTC.

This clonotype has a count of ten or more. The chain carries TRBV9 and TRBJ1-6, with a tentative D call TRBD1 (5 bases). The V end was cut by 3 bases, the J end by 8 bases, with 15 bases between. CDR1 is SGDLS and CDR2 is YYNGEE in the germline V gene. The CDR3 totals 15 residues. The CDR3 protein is CASSGSGTVDSPLHF. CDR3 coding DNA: TGTGCCAGCAGCGGCTCCGGGACGGTGGATTCACCCCTCCACTTT.

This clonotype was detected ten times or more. CDR3 DNA: TGTGCCTGGAGCCTAGGACTAGCAGGCACAGATACGCAGTATTTT. As protein: CAWSLGLAGTDTQYF. This sequence joins TRBV30 and TRBJ2-3; 8 positions agree with TRBD2. The trim removed 3 bases at V and 1 base at J, leaving 6 bases unmatched. Germline V gene sequence: CDR1 GTSNPN, CDR2 SVGIG (reference sequence). The length of the CDR3 is 15 residues. The full variable domain, its missing parts supplied by reference TRBV30 and TRBJ2-3, is SQTIHQWPATLVQPVGSPLSLECTVEGTSNPNLYWYRQAAGRGLQLLFYSVGIGQISSEVPQNLSASRPQDRQFILSSKKLLLSDSGFYLCAWSLGLAGTDTQYFGPGTRLTVL.

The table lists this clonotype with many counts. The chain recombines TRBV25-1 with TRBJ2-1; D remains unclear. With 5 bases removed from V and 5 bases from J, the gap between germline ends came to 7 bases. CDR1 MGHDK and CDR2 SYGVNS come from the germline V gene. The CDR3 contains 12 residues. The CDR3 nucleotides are TGTGCCAGCAGTAAAACACACAATGAGCAGTTCTTC. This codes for CASSKTHNEQFF.

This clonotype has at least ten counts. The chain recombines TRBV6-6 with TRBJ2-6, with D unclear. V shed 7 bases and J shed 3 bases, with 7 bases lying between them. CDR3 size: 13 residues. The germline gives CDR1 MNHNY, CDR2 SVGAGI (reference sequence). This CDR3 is CASMSSGANVLTF. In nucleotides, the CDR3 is TGTGCCAGCATGTCGAGTGGGGCCAACGTCCTGACTTTC.

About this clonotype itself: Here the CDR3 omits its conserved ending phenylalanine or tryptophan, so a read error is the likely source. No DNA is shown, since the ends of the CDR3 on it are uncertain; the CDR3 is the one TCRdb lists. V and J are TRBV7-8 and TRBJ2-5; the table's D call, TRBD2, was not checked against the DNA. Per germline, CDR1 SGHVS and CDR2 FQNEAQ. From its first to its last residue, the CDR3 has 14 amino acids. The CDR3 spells CASSLLAGWIGEDY.

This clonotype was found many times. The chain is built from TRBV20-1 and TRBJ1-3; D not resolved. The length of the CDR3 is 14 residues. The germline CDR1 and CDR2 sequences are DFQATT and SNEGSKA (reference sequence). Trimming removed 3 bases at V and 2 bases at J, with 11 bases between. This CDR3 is CSASWRLAGNTIYF. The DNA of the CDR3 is TGCAGTGCTAGCTGGCGTTTAGCTGGAAACACCATATATTTT.

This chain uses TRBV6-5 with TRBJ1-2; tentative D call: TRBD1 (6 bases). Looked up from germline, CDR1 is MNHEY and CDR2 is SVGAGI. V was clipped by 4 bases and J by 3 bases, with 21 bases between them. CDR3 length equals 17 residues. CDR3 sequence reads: CASSSRPNVGADYGYTF. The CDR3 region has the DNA TGTGCCAGCAGTTCCCGACCCAACGTGGGGGCCGACTATGGCTACACCTTC.

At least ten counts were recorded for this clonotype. The CDR3 spells CASKRQGATDTQYF. CDR3 nucleotide sequence: TGTGCCAGCAAGAGGCAGGGGGCCACAGATACGCAGTATTTT. The chain has TRBV3-1 and TRBJ2-3; 8 bases map to TRBD1. The CDR3 totals 14 residues. Germline V gives CDR1 LGHDT, CDR2 YNNKEL (reference sequence). Trimming removed 7 bases from V and 2 bases from J; junction bases left unmatched: 5.

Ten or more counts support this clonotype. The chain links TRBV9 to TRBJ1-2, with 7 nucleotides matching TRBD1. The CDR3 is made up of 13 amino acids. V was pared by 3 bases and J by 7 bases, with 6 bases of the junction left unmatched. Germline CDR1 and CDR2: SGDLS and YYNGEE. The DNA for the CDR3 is TGTGCCAGCAGCGCTACAGGGGAGTTTGGCTACACCTTC. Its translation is CASSATGEFGYTF.

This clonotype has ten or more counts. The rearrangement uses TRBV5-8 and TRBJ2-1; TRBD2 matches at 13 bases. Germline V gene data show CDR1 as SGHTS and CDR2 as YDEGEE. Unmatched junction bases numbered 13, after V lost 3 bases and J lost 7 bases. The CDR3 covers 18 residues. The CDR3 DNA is TGTGCCAGCAGCTACTCTAGGACTAGCGGGGGTCTAGAAAATGAGCAGTTCTTC. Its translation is CASSYSRTSGGLENEQFF.

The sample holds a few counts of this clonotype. This CDR3 reads CASSYSLTTYETYGYTF. CDR3 coding DNA: TGTGCCAGCAGTTATTCCCTAACCACTTATGAGACCTATGGCTACACCTTC. The chain joins TRBV5-4 to TRBJ1-2; D remains ambiguous. CDR1 is SGHNT and CDR2 is YYREEE in the germline V gene (reference sequence). This CDR3 has 17 residues. The ends were cut back, 5 bases at V and 4 bases at J, with 24 bases in the middle.

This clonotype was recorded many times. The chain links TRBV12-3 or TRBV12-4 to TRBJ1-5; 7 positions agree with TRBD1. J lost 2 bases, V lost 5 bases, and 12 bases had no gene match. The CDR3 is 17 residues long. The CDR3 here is CASSPGGGASGNQPQHF. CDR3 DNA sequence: TGTGCCAGCAGTCCAGGGGGAGGGGCGTCGGGCAATCAGCCCCAGCATTTT.

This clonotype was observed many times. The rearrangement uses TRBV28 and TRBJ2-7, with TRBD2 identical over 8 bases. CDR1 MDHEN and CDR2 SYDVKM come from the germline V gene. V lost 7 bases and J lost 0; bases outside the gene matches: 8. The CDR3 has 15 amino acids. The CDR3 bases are TGTGCCAGCAACGATAGCGGGGAAAGCTCCTACGAGCAGTACTTC. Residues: CASNDSGESSYEQYF.

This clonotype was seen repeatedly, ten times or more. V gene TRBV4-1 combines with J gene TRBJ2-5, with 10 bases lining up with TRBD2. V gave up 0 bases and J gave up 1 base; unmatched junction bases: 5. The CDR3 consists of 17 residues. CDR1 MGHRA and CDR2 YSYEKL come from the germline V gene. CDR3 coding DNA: TGCGCCAGCAGCCAAGAAACTAGCGGGGCAATCCAAGAGACCCAGTACTTC. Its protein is CASSQETSGAIQETQYF.

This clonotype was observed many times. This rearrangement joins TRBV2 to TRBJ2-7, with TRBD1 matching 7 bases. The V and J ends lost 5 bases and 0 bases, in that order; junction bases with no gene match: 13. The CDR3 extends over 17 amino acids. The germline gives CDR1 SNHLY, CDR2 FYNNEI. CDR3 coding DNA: TGTGCCAGCAGTCCTCTAAAGTCGACAGGGAGCTCCTACGAGCAGTACTTC. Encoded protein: CASSPLKSTGSSYEQYF.

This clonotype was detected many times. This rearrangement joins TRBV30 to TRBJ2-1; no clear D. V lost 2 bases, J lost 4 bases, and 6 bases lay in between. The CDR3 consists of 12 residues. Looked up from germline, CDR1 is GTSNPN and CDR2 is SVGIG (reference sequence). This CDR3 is CAWSPNYNEQFF. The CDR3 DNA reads TGTGCCTGGAGTCCAAATTACAATGAGCAGTTCTTC. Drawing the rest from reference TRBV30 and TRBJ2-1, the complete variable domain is SQTIHQWPATLVQPVGSPLSLECTVEGTSNPNLYWYRQAAGRGLQLLFYSVGIGQISSEVPQNLSASRPQDRQFILSSKKLLLSDSGFYLCAWSPNYNEQFFGPGTRLTVL.

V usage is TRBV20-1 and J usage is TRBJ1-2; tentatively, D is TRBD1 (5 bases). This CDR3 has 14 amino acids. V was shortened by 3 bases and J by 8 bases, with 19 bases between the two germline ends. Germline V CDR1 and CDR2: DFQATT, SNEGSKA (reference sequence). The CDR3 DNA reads TGCAGTGCTAGGAGCGACCGACTAGGGGTCGGCTACACCTTC. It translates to CSARSDRLGVGYTF.

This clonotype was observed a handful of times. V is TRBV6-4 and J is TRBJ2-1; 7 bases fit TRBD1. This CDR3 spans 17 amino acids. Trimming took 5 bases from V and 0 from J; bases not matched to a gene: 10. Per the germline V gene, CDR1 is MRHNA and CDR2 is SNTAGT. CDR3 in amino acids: CASSQPTGESSYNEQFF. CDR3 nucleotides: TGTGCCAGCAGTCAGCCCACAGGGGAAAGCTCCTACAATGAGCAGTTCTTC.

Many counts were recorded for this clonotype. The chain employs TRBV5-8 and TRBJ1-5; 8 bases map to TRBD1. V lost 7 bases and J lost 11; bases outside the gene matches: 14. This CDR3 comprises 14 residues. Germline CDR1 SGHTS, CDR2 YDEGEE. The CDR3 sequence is CASGRGQGAPAQHF. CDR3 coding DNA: TGTGCCAGCGGCCGAGGTCAGGGGGCTCCAGCCCAGCATTTT.

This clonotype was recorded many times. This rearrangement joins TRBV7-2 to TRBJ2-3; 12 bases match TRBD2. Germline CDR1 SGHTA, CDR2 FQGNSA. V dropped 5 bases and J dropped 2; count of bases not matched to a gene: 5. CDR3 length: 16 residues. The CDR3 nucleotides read TGTGCCAGCAGCCCTGGACTAGCGGGGAACACAGATACGCAGTATTTT. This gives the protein CASSPGLAGNTDTQYF.

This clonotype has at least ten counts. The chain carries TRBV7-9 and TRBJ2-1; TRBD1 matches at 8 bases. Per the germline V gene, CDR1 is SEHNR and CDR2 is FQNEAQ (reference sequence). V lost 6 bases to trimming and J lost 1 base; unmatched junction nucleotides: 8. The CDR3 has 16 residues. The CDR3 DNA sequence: TGTGCCAGCAGACAGGACAGGGCAGGTTCCTACAATGAGCAGTTCTTC. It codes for CASRQDRAGSYNEQFF. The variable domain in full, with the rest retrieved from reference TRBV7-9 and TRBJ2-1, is DTGVSQNPRHKITKRGQNVTFRCDPISEHNRLYWYRQTLGQGPEFLTYFQNEAQLEKSRLLSDRFSAERPKGSFSTLEIQRTEQGDSAMYLCASRQDRAGSYNEQFFGPGTRLTVL.

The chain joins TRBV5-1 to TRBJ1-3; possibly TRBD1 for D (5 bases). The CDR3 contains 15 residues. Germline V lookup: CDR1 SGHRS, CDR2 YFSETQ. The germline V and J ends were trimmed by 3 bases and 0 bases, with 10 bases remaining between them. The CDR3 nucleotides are TGCGCCAGCAGCTCGAGCAGGGCCTCTGGAAACACCATATATTTT. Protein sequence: CASSSSRASGNTIYF.

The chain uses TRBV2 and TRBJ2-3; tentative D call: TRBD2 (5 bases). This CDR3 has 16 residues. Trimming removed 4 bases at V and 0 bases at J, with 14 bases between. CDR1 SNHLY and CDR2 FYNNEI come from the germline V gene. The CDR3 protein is CASSASWGRSTDTQYF. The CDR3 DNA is TGTGCCAGCAGTGCTAGCTGGGGTAGAAGCACAGATACGCAGTATTTT.

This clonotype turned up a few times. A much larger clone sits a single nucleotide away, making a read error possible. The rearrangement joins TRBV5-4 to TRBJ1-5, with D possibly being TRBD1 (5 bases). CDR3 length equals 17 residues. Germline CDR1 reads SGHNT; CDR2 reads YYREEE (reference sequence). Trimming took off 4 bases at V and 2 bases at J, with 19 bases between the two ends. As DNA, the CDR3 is TGTGCCAGCAGCCACGGTGGGGCGGGGATTGGCAATCAGCCCCAGCATTTT. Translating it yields CASSHGGAGIGNQPQHF.

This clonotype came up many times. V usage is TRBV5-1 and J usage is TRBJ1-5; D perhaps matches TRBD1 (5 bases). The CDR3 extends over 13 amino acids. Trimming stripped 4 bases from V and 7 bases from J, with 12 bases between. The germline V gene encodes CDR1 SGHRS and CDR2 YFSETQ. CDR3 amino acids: CASSPDRDQPQHF. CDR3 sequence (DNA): TGCGCCAGCAGCCCCGACCGGGACCAGCCCCAGCATTTT.